Listed below are T cell receptor beta chains from one sample, sequenced in a study of CD8 T cells in ankylosing spondylitis. TCRdb reprocessed the 5' RACE reads with MiXCR, giving one entry per CDR3 protein. The sample carries 390,000 or so distinct CDR3 sequences, 20% to 25% recorded once. Sequenced input: blood, either unsorted or a sorted T cell fraction (not recorded which). The receptors here all came from a male donor with ankylosing spondylitis. The CDR3 runs from the conserved cysteine through the conserved F or W. Each record gives: CDR3 DNA, CDR3 protein, V gene, D gene, clone size, J gene. A D gene is named only where the DNA matches it firmly. Only some rows state a clone size, as once, few, many or a class for expanded clones.

CDR3nt: TGTGCCAGCACATATAGCGGGACCTACGAGCAGTACTTC
CDR3aa: CASTYSGTYEQYF
v_gene: TRBV2
d_gene: TRBD2
abundance: few
j_gene: TRBJ2-7

CDR3nt: TGTGCCAGCAGTTCCTCGAGACTAGCGGTCCTATCCCCCACAGATACGCAGTATTTT
CDR3aa: CASSSSRLAVLSPTDTQYF
v_gene: TRBV6-2/TRBV6-3
d_gene: TRBD2
abundance: NA
j_gene: TRBJ2-3

CDR3nt: TGTGCCACCGCCGACGACGGGACTAGCGGGAGCACCGGGGAGCTGTTTTTT
CDR3aa: CATADDGTSGSTGELFF
v_gene: TRBV19
d_gene: TRBD2
abundance: NA
j_gene: TRBJ2-2

CDR3nt: TGTGCCAGCAGCTTATATGGGACTAGCGCGGACAATGAGCAGTTCTTC
CDR3aa: CASSLYGTSADNEQFF
v_gene: TRBV7-3
d_gene: TRBD2
abundance: once
j_gene: TRBJ2-1

CDR3nt: TGTGCCAGCAGCTTGATGTCGGGGGAAAGAGAAAAACTGTTTTTT
CDR3aa: CASSLMSGEREKLFF
v_gene: TRBV5-6
d_gene: NA
abundance: few
j_gene: TRBJ1-4

CDR3nt: TGCGCCAGCAGCCAAGCCCTAGCCCGTGAGCAGTTCTTC
CDR3aa: CASSQALAREQFF
v_gene: TRBV4-3
d_gene: NA
abundance: NA
j_gene: TRBJ2-1

CDR3nt: TGTGCCAGCAGCCGCCCAGCGGGCTCCTACAATGAGCAGTTCTTC
CDR3aa: CASSRPAGSYNEQFF
v_gene: TRBV12-3/TRBV12-4
d_gene: NA
abundance: NA
j_gene: TRBJ2-1

CDR3nt: TGTGCCAGCAGCTTATGGACAGCAGACGAGCAGTACTTC
CDR3aa: CASSLWTADEQYF
v_gene: TRBV7-2
d_gene: NA
abundance: NA
j_gene: TRBJ2-7

CDR3nt: TGTGCCACCAGTGATTTGAGACAGAGTATTCTCTACACCTTC
CDR3aa: CATSDLRQSILYTF
v_gene: TRBV24-1
d_gene: NA
abundance: NA
j_gene: TRBJ1-2

CDR3nt: TGCAGTGCTAGCAGAATGGAGTACTCCTACGAGCAGTACTTC
CDR3aa: CSASRMEYSYEQYF
v_gene: TRBV20-1
d_gene: NA
abundance: few
j_gene: TRBJ2-7

CDR3nt: TGCAGTGCTCAGAAGGGACAAAGTGAAAAACTGTTTTTT
CDR3aa: CSAQKGQSEKLFF
v_gene: TRBV20-1
d_gene: NA
abundance: few
j_gene: TRBJ1-4

CDR3nt: TGTGCCAGCAGCCAACTAGCGGGAGTGAGCTCCGAGCAGTACTTC
CDR3aa: CASSQLAGVSSEQYF
v_gene: TRBV4-2
d_gene: TRBD2
abundance: few
j_gene: TRBJ2-7

CDR3nt: TGCAGTGCTAGAGATGGGACACGAACGACTCCCCAGCATTTT
CDR3aa: CSARDGTRTTPQHF
v_gene: TRBV20-1
d_gene: NA
abundance: NA
j_gene: TRBJ1-5

CDR3nt: TGTGCCAGCAGCTTGGGGATTAACAAGGCGCAGTATTTT
CDR3aa: CASSLGINKAQYF
v_gene: TRBV5-6
d_gene: NA
abundance: few
j_gene: TRBJ2-3

CDR3nt: TGCAGCGTGAGACAGGTTAGCTCCTACAATGAGCAGTTCTTC
CDR3aa: CSVRQVSSYNEQFF
v_gene: TRBV29-1
d_gene: NA
abundance: few
j_gene: TRBJ2-1

CDR3nt: TGCAGCGTCCAGACAGAGAGCAGCAATCAGCCCCAGCATTTT
CDR3aa: CSVQTESSNQPQHF
v_gene: TRBV29-1
d_gene: NA
abundance: few
j_gene: TRBJ1-5

CDR3nt: TGTGCTAGCAGCTTAGCGGGATCAGGGGCTGCCGGGGAGCTGTTTTTT
CDR3aa: CASSLAGSGAAGELFF
v_gene: TRBV7-7
d_gene: TRBD2
abundance: few
j_gene: TRBJ2-2

CDR3nt: TGTGCCAGCATTGACCGAGCCACCGGGGAGCTGTTTTTT
CDR3aa: CASIDRATGELFF
v_gene: TRBV25-1
d_gene: NA
abundance: few
j_gene: TRBJ2-2

CDR3nt: TGTGCCAGCAGTTTAACCTTCGGTCACGACTATGGCTACACCTTC
CDR3aa: CASSLTFGHDYGYTF
v_gene: TRBV27
d_gene: NA
abundance: NA
j_gene: TRBJ1-2

CDR3nt: TGCAGTGCCGAGACAGTAGCCAAAAACATTCAGTACTTC
CDR3aa: CSAETVAKNIQYF
v_gene: TRBV20-1
d_gene: NA
abundance: NA
j_gene: TRBJ2-4

CDR3nt: TGTGCCAGCAGCCCGGGGACTAGCGGGAGAAGGAATGAGCAGTTCTTC
CDR3aa: CASSPGTSGRRNEQFF
v_gene: TRBV7-7
d_gene: TRBD2
abundance: NA
j_gene: TRBJ2-1

CDR3nt: TGTGCCAGCAGCCTCGTGGTAGCGAACACCGGGGAGCTGTTTTTT
CDR3aa: CASSLVVANTGELFF
v_gene: TRBV7-2
d_gene: NA
abundance: NA
j_gene: TRBJ2-2

CDR3nt: TGTGCCAGTAGCTCTACGAGACCGGACGGCTACACCTTC
CDR3aa: CASSSTRPDGYTF
v_gene: TRBV19
d_gene: NA
abundance: NA
j_gene: TRBJ1-2

CDR3nt: TGTGCCAGCAGTTTTTCCCGAATGACAGGGGGTCACGAGCAGTACTTC
CDR3aa: CASSFSRMTGGHEQYF
v_gene: TRBV28
d_gene: TRBD1
abundance: NA
j_gene: TRBJ2-7

CDR3nt: TGTGCCAGCAGCCAGAGGGATGGCCGCCGGGAGACCCAGTACTTC
CDR3aa: CASSQRDGRRETQYF
v_gene: TRBV3-1
d_gene: NA
abundance: NA
j_gene: TRBJ2-5

CDR3nt: TGTGCCAGCAGTCCCTCGGGACGGGTATCCAATGAGCAGTTCTTC
CDR3aa: CASSPSGRVSNEQFF
v_gene: TRBV12-3/TRBV12-4
d_gene: NA
abundance: NA
j_gene: TRBJ2-1

CDR3nt: TGTGCCAGCTCACCTTTGGGAGAGACAGATACGCAGTATTTT
CDR3aa: CASSPLGETDTQYF
v_gene: TRBV18
d_gene: NA
abundance: NA
j_gene: TRBJ2-3

CDR3nt: TGTGCCAGCTCACCTGGGACTAGCGGGAGTCATGAGCAGTTCTTC
CDR3aa: CASSPGTSGSHEQFF
v_gene: TRBV18
d_gene: TRBD2
abundance: NA
j_gene: TRBJ2-1

CDR3nt: TGTGCCAGCAGCGTACTAGGGTTCGGGGAGCAGTACTTC
CDR3aa: CASSVLGFGEQYF
v_gene: TRBV9
d_gene: NA
abundance: NA
j_gene: TRBJ2-7

CDR3nt: TGCGCCAGCAGTGAGATAGGACTCTCCTACGAGCAGTACTTC
CDR3aa: CASSEIGLSYEQYF
v_gene: TRBV10-2
d_gene: NA
abundance: NA
j_gene: TRBJ2-7

CDR3nt: TGCAGCGTAGTAAAGACAGGGAAGAACACTGAAGCTTTCTTT
CDR3aa: CSVVKTGKNTEAFF
v_gene: TRBV29-1
d_gene: TRBD1
abundance: NA
j_gene: TRBJ1-1

CDR3nt: TGTGCCAGCAGTTTACTAGCGGGAACCGGTGAGCAGTACTTC
CDR3aa: CASSLLAGTGEQYF
v_gene: TRBV28
d_gene: TRBD2
abundance: NA
j_gene: TRBJ2-7

CDR3nt: TGTGCCAGCAGTCGGCGGTTTAGCGGCTACGAGCAGTACTTC
CDR3aa: CASSRRFSGYEQYF
v_gene: TRBV28
d_gene: NA
abundance: few
j_gene: TRBJ2-7

CDR3nt: TGCGCCAGCAAAGTTGGGACAGGGCACTACGAGCAGTACTTC
CDR3aa: CASKVGTGHYEQYF
v_gene: TRBV5-1
d_gene: TRBD1
abundance: few
j_gene: TRBJ2-7

CDR3nt: TGTGCCAGCAGTTACGGGGTAGCGGGAGGACAGGAGCAGTTCTTC
CDR3aa: CASSYGVAGGQEQFF
v_gene: TRBV6-2/TRBV6-3
d_gene: TRBD2
abundance: NA
j_gene: TRBJ2-1

CDR3nt: TGCGCCAGCATGGACGGGAGCTCCTACAATGAGCAGTTCTTC
CDR3aa: CASMDGSSYNEQFF
v_gene: TRBV5-1
d_gene: NA
abundance: NA
j_gene: TRBJ2-1

CDR3nt: TGTGCCAGCAGTGACCTCGGGAACGTTGAGACCCAGTACTTC
CDR3aa: CASSDLGNVETQYF
v_gene: TRBV25-1
d_gene: NA
abundance: NA
j_gene: TRBJ2-5

CDR3nt: TGTGCCAGCAATGGGGCAGGGGGATTGGAGACCCAGTACTTC
CDR3aa: CASNGAGGLETQYF
v_gene: TRBV12-3/TRBV12-4
d_gene: TRBD1
abundance: NA
j_gene: TRBJ2-5

CDR3nt: TGTGCCAGCAGCTCTAACTACAGGGCCGGAAGCACAGATACGCAGTATTTT
CDR3aa: CASSSNYRAGSTDTQYF
v_gene: TRBV7-2
d_gene: NA
abundance: many
j_gene: TRBJ2-3

CDR3nt: TGTGCCAGCAGCCAAGGTGGGCGAAGTTCCACTGAAGCTTTCTTT
CDR3aa: CASSQGGRSSTEAFF
v_gene: TRBV14
d_gene: NA
abundance: few
j_gene: TRBJ1-1

CDR3nt: TGCAGCGTTGGGACAGGCCTCTACGAGCAGTACTTC
CDR3aa: CSVGTGLYEQYF
v_gene: TRBV29-1
d_gene: TRBD1
abundance: NA
j_gene: TRBJ2-7

CDR3nt: TGTGCCAGCAGCCAAGGTCAGGGGCCGGAGACCCAGTACTTC
CDR3aa: CASSQGQGPETQYF
v_gene: TRBV3-1
d_gene: NA
abundance: NA
j_gene: TRBJ2-5

CDR3nt: TGTGCCAGCAGACAACAGGGGGGCACAGATACGCAGTATTTT
CDR3aa: CASRQQGGTDTQYF
v_gene: TRBV2
d_gene: TRBD1
abundance: NA
j_gene: TRBJ2-3

CDR3nt: TGTGCCACCAAGGGCGACTATGGCTACACCTTC
CDR3aa: CATKGDYGYTF
v_gene: TRBV24-1
d_gene: NA
abundance: few
j_gene: TRBJ1-2

CDR3nt: TGTGCCAGCAGCTTCTCCACGAACACTGAAGCTTTCTTT
CDR3aa: CASSFSTNTEAFF
v_gene: TRBV5-5
d_gene: NA
abundance: few
j_gene: TRBJ1-1

CDR3nt: TGCAGCGCCGCCCGGAGAGTCTCCTACAATGAGCAGTTCTTC
CDR3aa: CSAARRVSYNEQFF
v_gene: TRBV29-1
d_gene: NA
abundance: many
j_gene: TRBJ2-1

CDR3nt: TGTGCCAGCAGCCAAGCTCTAGCGGGATTATACAATGAGCAGTTCTTC
CDR3aa: CASSQALAGLYNEQFF
v_gene: TRBV3-1
d_gene: TRBD2
abundance: few
j_gene: TRBJ2-1

CDR3nt: TGTGCCAGCAGTTACGGCCGTGACGAGCAGTACTTC
CDR3aa: CASSYGRDEQYF
v_gene: TRBV6-6
d_gene: NA
abundance: few
j_gene: TRBJ2-7

CDR3nt: TGTGCCAGCAGCGAGGTTTGGGCCGGGGCGGGTGAGCAGTTCTTC
CDR3aa: CASSEVWAGAGEQFF
v_gene: TRBV6-4
d_gene: NA
abundance: NA
j_gene: TRBJ2-1

CDR3nt: TGCAGTGCAGATCAGACAGGAGGCAATCAGCCCCAGCATTTT
CDR3aa: CSADQTGGNQPQHF
v_gene: TRBV20-1
d_gene: NA
abundance: many
j_gene: TRBJ1-5

CDR3nt: TGTGCCAGCAGTTTAGGGAGACGGGCCTACGAGCAGTACTTC
CDR3aa: CASSLGRRAYEQYF
v_gene: TRBV28
d_gene: NA
abundance: NA
j_gene: TRBJ2-7

CDR3nt: TGTGCCAGCAAAGGGACTCCCTACGAGCAGTACTTC
CDR3aa: CASKGTPYEQYF
v_gene: TRBV28
d_gene: NA
abundance: few
j_gene: TRBJ2-7

CDR3nt: TGTGCCAGCAGTTCACCGGGACAGGGCACAGATACGCAGTATTTT
CDR3aa: CASSSPGQGTDTQYF
v_gene: TRBV28
d_gene: TRBD1
abundance: few
j_gene: TRBJ2-3